The rows below give T cell receptor beta chains drawn from one sample of a study of regulatory T cells in long-lasting Graves disease. A single record per CDR3 protein comes from TCRdb applying MiXCR to the multiplex PCR reads. Of some 330,000 distinct CDR3 sequences in the sample, approximately 12% were seen once. These data were also reused for a study on T cells in Graves' hyperthyroidism and ophthalmopathy.

The sample in question was peripheral blood mononuclear cells (PBMCs), obtained at new diagnosis, from a patient treated with antithyroid drugs. These receptors were obtained from a woman between 18 and 29 years old with Graves disease. Both conserved end residues are part of each CDR3. A D gene is named only where the DNA matches it firmly. Clone size is given for some rows only: seen once, a few or many times, or a class if the clone is expanded.

cdr3_nt: TGTGCCAGCAGTTATCGGCTGGGTGGCGACGAGCAGTACTTC; cdr3_aa: CASSYRLGGDEQYF; v_call: TRBV6-2/TRBV6-3; clone_size: many; d_call: NA; j_call: TRBJ2-7
cdr3_nt: TGTGCCAGCAGGGTTCGAGAGGCGCATGGCTACACCTTC; cdr3_aa: CASRVREAHGYTF; v_call: TRBV6-1; clone_size: NA; d_call: NA; j_call: TRBJ1-2
cdr3_nt: TGTGCCAGCAGCGTAGGCGGGCGGGGGGGCCTTGAGACCCAGTACTTC; cdr3_aa: CASSVGGRGGLETQYF; v_call: TRBV9; clone_size: few; d_call: TRBD2; j_call: TRBJ2-5
cdr3_nt: TGTGCCAGCAGTTTGACCGCCTATTGGGCTAGCACAGATACGCAGTATTTT; cdr3_aa: CASSLTAYWASTDTQYF; v_call: TRBV28; clone_size: many; d_call: NA; j_call: TRBJ2-3
cdr3_nt: TGTGCCAGCAGTGTACAGGGGGCTAAAGAAGCTTTCTTT; cdr3_aa: CASSVQGAKEAFF; v_call: TRBV6-1; clone_size: many; d_call: TRBD1; j_call: TRBJ1-1
cdr3_nt: TGTGCCAGCAGCTCCAGATCCCGGGATGAGCAGTACTTC; cdr3_aa: CASSSRSRDEQYF; v_call: TRBV7-8; clone_size: many; d_call: NA; j_call: TRBJ2-7
cdr3_nt: TGTGCCACCAGTGATCCCGGGACTAGCGGGGGCACAGATACGCAGTATTTT; cdr3_aa: CATSDPGTSGGTDTQYF; v_call: TRBV24-1; clone_size: NA; d_call: TRBD2; j_call: TRBJ2-3
cdr3_nt: TGTGCCAGCAGTTTCGTAATTTTCCCAGGGTCGTTGGACACTGAAGCTTTCTTT; cdr3_aa: CASSFVIFPGSLDTEAFF; v_call: TRBV12-3/TRBV12-4; clone_size: many; d_call: NA; j_call: TRBJ1-1
cdr3_nt: TGTGCCAGCTCACCGACAGGGCTAGAGACCCAGTACTTC; cdr3_aa: CASSPTGLETQYF; v_call: TRBV18; clone_size: many; d_call: TRBD1; j_call: TRBJ2-5
cdr3_nt: TGCAGCGTTGAAGACGGCAGGAACACTGAAGCTTTCTTT; cdr3_aa: CSVEDGRNTEAFF; v_call: TRBV29-1; clone_size: few; d_call: NA; j_call: TRBJ1-1
cdr3_nt: TGTGCCAGCAGTTTAGTTGGCGGGTCAGCGGAAGCTTTCTTT; cdr3_aa: CASSLVGGSAEAFF; v_call: TRBV12-3/TRBV12-4; clone_size: many; d_call: NA; j_call: TRBJ1-1
cdr3_nt: TGTGCCAGCAGCTTGGTCGCCAGGGGGGATGAAAAACTGTTTTTT; cdr3_aa: CASSLVARGDEKLFF; v_call: TRBV5-4; clone_size: NA; d_call: TRBD1; j_call: TRBJ1-4
cdr3_nt: TGCAGTGCTAGAGTGGGACAGTCGACCTGGACCCAGTACTTC; cdr3_aa: CSARVGQSTWTQYF; v_call: TRBV20-1; clone_size: many; d_call: TRBD1; j_call: TRBJ2-5
cdr3_nt: TGTGCCAGCAGCTTGACCCCAGGGGCTCCCACCGAAGCTTTCTTT; cdr3_aa: CASSLTPGAPTEAFF; v_call: TRBV7-9; clone_size: many; d_call: NA; j_call: TRBJ1-1
cdr3_nt: TGTGCCAGCAGCAGCTACAGGGATTCTGGCTACACCTTC; cdr3_aa: CASSSYRDSGYTF; v_call: TRBV7-3; clone_size: many; d_call: NA; j_call: TRBJ1-2
cdr3_nt: TGTGCCAGCAGCCTCCCGGGACTAGCAAAAAACACCGGGGAGCTGTTTTTT; cdr3_aa: CASSLPGLAKNTGELFF; v_call: TRBV3-1; clone_size: NA; d_call: TRBD2; j_call: TRBJ2-2
cdr3_nt: TGTGCCAGCAGCGCCGGGACAGATAACACTGAAGCTTTCTTT; cdr3_aa: CASSAGTDNTEAFF; v_call: TRBV9; clone_size: few; d_call: TRBD1; j_call: TRBJ1-1
cdr3_nt: TGTGCCAGCACCACTAGCATACGGGAGCTGTTTTTT; cdr3_aa: CASTTSIRELFF; v_call: TRBV12-3/TRBV12-4; clone_size: many; d_call: NA; j_call: TRBJ2-2
cdr3_nt: TGTGCCATCAGTCCCCGGGGACTAGCGGGAGTCCCCCACAACTACGAGCAGTACTTC; cdr3_aa: CAISPRGLAGVPHNYEQYF; v_call: TRBV10-3; clone_size: many; d_call: TRBD2; j_call: TRBJ2-7
cdr3_nt: TGTGCCAGCAGGAAGAAGGGACTAGCGGGGGGGCCTTACAATGAGCAGTTCTTC; cdr3_aa: CASRKKGLAGGPYNEQFF; v_call: TRBV3-1; clone_size: NA; d_call: TRBD2; j_call: TRBJ2-1
cdr3_nt: TGCGCCAGCAGCTTACCGGACAGGGATAGGCATGAGCAGTTCTTC; cdr3_aa: CASSLPDRDRHEQFF; v_call: TRBV5-1; clone_size: many; d_call: TRBD1; j_call: TRBJ2-1
cdr3_nt: TGTGCCAGCAGCTTATCCCAGGGGCAGGAGACCCAGTACTTC; cdr3_aa: CASSLSQGQETQYF; v_call: TRBV7-9; clone_size: many; d_call: NA; j_call: TRBJ2-5
cdr3_nt: TGTGCCAGCAGCTTAGAGGGGGGGTTTGGTAATTCACCCCTCCACTTT; cdr3_aa: CASSLEGGFGNSPLHF; v_call: TRBV7-9; clone_size: NA; d_call: NA; j_call: TRBJ1-6
cdr3_nt: TGCAGTGCTCTCAAACGGGACAGTCGCACAGATACGCAGTATTTT; cdr3_aa: CSALKRDSRTDTQYF; v_call: TRBV20-1; clone_size: few; d_call: TRBD1; j_call: TRBJ2-3
cdr3_nt: TGCGCCAGCAGCCAAGGGAACAGGGGGCTGTGGAACACTGAAGCTTTCTTT; cdr3_aa: CASSQGNRGLWNTEAFF; v_call: TRBV7-8; clone_size: NA; d_call: TRBD1; j_call: TRBJ1-1
cdr3_nt: TGTGCCAGCAGCCAAGAAAGGGCAGGCAACATTCAGTACTTC; cdr3_aa: CASSQERAGNIQYF; v_call: TRBV4-2; clone_size: few; d_call: NA; j_call: TRBJ2-4
cdr3_nt: TGTGCCAGCAGCCTCACGGCACATAGCACAGATACGCAGTATTTT; cdr3_aa: CASSLTAHSTDTQYF; v_call: TRBV5-4; clone_size: many; d_call: NA; j_call: TRBJ2-3
cdr3_nt: TGCAGTGCTAAGACGGGGGAGGAACAAGAGACCCAGTACTTC; cdr3_aa: CSAKTGEEQETQYF; v_call: TRBV20-1; clone_size: many; d_call: NA; j_call: TRBJ2-5
cdr3_nt: TGTGCCAGCAGTTGGATTGGACAGGTGTACAATCAGCCCCAGCATTTT; cdr3_aa: CASSWIGQVYNQPQHF; v_call: TRBV28; clone_size: many; d_call: TRBD1; j_call: TRBJ1-5
cdr3_nt: TGCGCCAGCAGTGAGCCCGACCAGGAAAGCGAGCAGTACTTC; cdr3_aa: CASSEPDQESEQYF; v_call: TRBV10-1; clone_size: few; d_call: NA; j_call: TRBJ2-7
cdr3_nt: TGTGCCAGCAGCTTCACACAGGGTGAAGTTTGGGGTGGCTACACCTTC; cdr3_aa: CASSFTQGEVWGGYTF; v_call: TRBV7-2; clone_size: NA; d_call: NA; j_call: TRBJ1-2
cdr3_nt: TGTGCCAGCAGTTTGCTGTACGGGGGAATTCAGCCCCAGCATTTT; cdr3_aa: CASSLLYGGIQPQHF; v_call: TRBV28; clone_size: NA; d_call: NA; j_call: TRBJ1-5
cdr3_nt: TGTGCCAGCAGCTTAGGGGCGGCGGGTTCCTACAATGAGCAGTTCTTC; cdr3_aa: CASSLGAAGSYNEQFF; v_call: TRBV11-2; clone_size: few; d_call: NA; j_call: TRBJ2-1
cdr3_nt: TGCAGTGCTACATACGGGACAGGGTACGAGCAGTACTTC; cdr3_aa: CSATYGTGYEQYF; v_call: TRBV20-1; clone_size: NA; d_call: TRBD1; j_call: TRBJ2-7
cdr3_nt: TGTGCCAGCAGTCTCTCCAGGGGGCGCGATCAAGAGACCCAGTACTTC; cdr3_aa: CASSLSRGRDQETQYF; v_call: TRBV12-3/TRBV12-4; clone_size: many; d_call: TRBD1; j_call: TRBJ2-5
cdr3_nt: TGCGCCAGCAGCCGTGATTTGGTGGGCTACAATGAGCAGTTCTTC; cdr3_aa: CASSRDLVGYNEQFF; v_call: TRBV4-3; clone_size: many; d_call: NA; j_call: TRBJ2-1
cdr3_nt: TGCAGTGCTAGTGCCGGGCTTTCCGGCACTGAAGCTTTCTTT; cdr3_aa: CSASAGLSGTEAFF; v_call: TRBV20-1; clone_size: many; d_call: NA; j_call: TRBJ1-1
cdr3_nt: TGTGCCAGCACGGGGGGTCAGGACATTCAGTACTTC; cdr3_aa: CASTGGQDIQYF; v_call: TRBV6-2/TRBV6-3; clone_size: few; d_call: TRBD2; j_call: TRBJ2-4
cdr3_nt: TGTGCCAGCAGCTCAACAGGGGTCGCTTTCTTT; cdr3_aa: CASSSTGVAFF; v_call: TRBV7-9; clone_size: many; d_call: TRBD1; j_call: TRBJ1-1
cdr3_nt: TGTGCCAGCAGCCCCTACGATCTCAGGGACAACGAGCAGTACTTC; cdr3_aa: CASSPYDLRDNEQYF; v_call: TRBV11-2; clone_size: many; d_call: NA; j_call: TRBJ2-7
cdr3_nt: TGTGCCAGCTCACCTTCTCTGGTGGGGAACACTGAAGCTTTCTTT; cdr3_aa: CASSPSLVGNTEAFF; v_call: TRBV18; clone_size: many; d_call: NA; j_call: TRBJ1-1
cdr3_nt: TGTGCCAGCAGTTTCGCGGGCAGCCCTAATGAAAAACTGTTTTTT; cdr3_aa: CASSFAGSPNEKLFF; v_call: TRBV12-3/TRBV12-4; clone_size: NA; d_call: NA; j_call: TRBJ1-4
cdr3_nt: TGCAGCGCCGAGCGGGAGGGCTCCTACGAGCAGTACTTC; cdr3_aa: CSAEREGSYEQYF; v_call: TRBV29-1; clone_size: many; d_call: TRBD2; j_call: TRBJ2-7
cdr3_nt: TGTGCTAGCAGCCCCCCCCTGGAGTGGGGGGGTACGCGAGATACGCAGTATTTT; cdr3_aa: CASSPPLEWGGTRDTQYF; v_call: TRBV7-7; clone_size: NA; d_call: TRBD2; j_call: TRBJ2-3
cdr3_nt: TGCGCCAGCAGCCCCGGGACAGATTTAGGTCAGCCCCAGCATTTT; cdr3_aa: CASSPGTDLGQPQHF; v_call: TRBV5-1; clone_size: NA; d_call: TRBD1; j_call: TRBJ1-5
cdr3_nt: TGCAGTCCTGCCGGCGGGACCCCTAATGAAAAACTGTTTTTT; cdr3_aa: CSPAGGTPNEKLFF; v_call: TRBV20-1; clone_size: many; d_call: NA; j_call: TRBJ1-4
cdr3_nt: TGTGCCAGCAGCTTAGTCACAGGGTACAGCTATGGCTACACCTTC; cdr3_aa: CASSLVTGYSYGYTF; v_call: TRBV7-2; clone_size: NA; d_call: NA; j_call: TRBJ1-2
cdr3_nt: TGCAGCGTTGACTGGGCAGGGAACTATGGCTACACCTTC; cdr3_aa: CSVDWAGNYGYTF; v_call: TRBV29-1; clone_size: many; d_call: NA; j_call: TRBJ1-2
cdr3_nt: TGCAGTGCTAGAGATCCGCGACGGGAGCTTAACTACGAGCAGTACTTC; cdr3_aa: CSARDPRRELNYEQYF; v_call: TRBV20-1; clone_size: NA; d_call: NA; j_call: TRBJ2-7
cdr3_nt: TGCGCCAGCAGCTCCCGGTGGACTAGCGGGGGGAAGACCACCGGGGAGCTGTTTTTT; cdr3_aa: CASSSRWTSGGKTTGELFF; v_call: TRBV5-1; clone_size: many; d_call: TRBD2; j_call: TRBJ2-2
cdr3_nt: TGTGCCAGCAGCTTAGAAGGTGCACGGACAGGCGTGGAGACCCAGTACTTC; cdr3_aa: CASSLEGARTGVETQYF; v_call: TRBV28; clone_size: many; d_call: TRBD1; j_call: TRBJ2-5
cdr3_nt: TGTGCCAGCAGCAGCGGGGAGGTGAACACTGAAGCTTTCTTT; cdr3_aa: CASSSGEVNTEAFF; v_call: TRBV12-3/TRBV12-4; clone_size: many; d_call: NA; j_call: TRBJ1-1
cdr3_nt: TGTGCCGGCAGTCGCCAGCGGCCCTTCTCCTACGAGCAGTACTTC; cdr3_aa: CAGSRQRPFSYEQYF; v_call: TRBV6-1; clone_size: NA; d_call: NA; j_call: TRBJ2-7
cdr3_nt: TGTGCCAGCAGCCGACTTGGCAATGAGCAGTTCTTC; cdr3_aa: CASSRLGNEQFF; v_call: TRBV5-8; clone_size: many; d_call: NA; j_call: TRBJ2-1
cdr3_nt: TGTGCCAGCAGCTTAACTGGAGTCTCTGCAGTGAACATTCAGTACTTC; cdr3_aa: CASSLTGVSAVNIQYF; v_call: TRBV7-2; clone_size: few; d_call: NA; j_call: TRBJ2-4
cdr3_nt: TGCAGTGCTAGAGATCTTAAGGGGCGGCAAGCTTTCTTT; cdr3_aa: CSARDLKGRQAFF; v_call: TRBV20-1; clone_size: NA; d_call: NA; j_call: TRBJ1-1
cdr3_nt: TGTGCCAGCAGCTTAGTGTCCGCTCCTGAAGCTTTCTTT; cdr3_aa: CASSLVSAPEAFF; v_call: TRBV5-4; clone_size: NA; d_call: NA; j_call: TRBJ1-1
cdr3_nt: TGCAGTGCGGATCCGGGACAGGGTACCTACGAGCAGTACTTC; cdr3_aa: CSADPGQGTYEQYF; v_call: TRBV20-1; clone_size: many; d_call: TRBD1; j_call: TRBJ2-7
cdr3_nt: TGTGCCAGCAGCCCGGGACAGGGGAAGGGAGCTTTCTTT; cdr3_aa: CASSPGQGKGAFF; v_call: TRBV12-3/TRBV12-4; clone_size: many; d_call: TRBD1; j_call: TRBJ1-1